The 9 T cell receptor beta chains below come from one sample, sequenced in a study of T cell responses to AZD1222 COVID-19 vaccine. Some clones are missing from TCRdb's copy, which holds only in-frame ones; the method was immunoSEQ multiplex PCR. The sample carries 35,000 to 55,000 clones, 65% to 85% recorded once. The sample here was peripheral blood, taken on day 0 of AZD1222 vaccination. The receptors originated from an adult in good health.

This chain links TRBV7-3 with TRBJ2-1, with 14 bases aligning to TRBD2. Looked up from germline, CDR1 is SGHTA and CDR2 is FQGTGA. Germline trimming cut 5 bases from V and 7 bases from J; bases unmatched to any gene: 7. The CDR3 spans 16 residues. The DNA of the CDR3 is TGTGCCAGCAGCCCGCCGGGACTAGCGGGAGCAAATGAGCAGTTCTTC. Its protein product is CASSPPGLAGANEQFF.

This clone was observed a single time. The genes are TRBV28 and TRBJ1-2; the D gene is possibly TRBD1 (5 bases). Trimming pared 2 bases from V and 2 bases from J, leaving 15 bases between. In germline, CDR1 is MDHEN, CDR2 SYDVKM. The CDR3 has 16 amino acids. CDR3 protein: CASSLGGGGKNYGYTF. The DNA of the CDR3 is TGTGCCAGCAGTTTAGGTGGGGGGGGTAAGAACTATGGCTACACCTTC.

J is TRBJ1-6 and V is TRBV6-6; D uncertain. The V end lost 4 bases, the J end lost 3 bases, and 4 bases lay between the germline ends. CDR1 MNHNY and CDR2 SVGAGI come from the germline V gene (reference sequence). The CDR3 runs 13 residues. CDR3 in amino acids: CASSFGYNSPLHF. In DNA, the CDR3 is TGTGCCAGCAGTTTCGGCTATAATTCACCCCTCCACTTT.

V and J are TRBV5-1 and TRBJ2-5; tentatively, D is TRBD2 (5 bases). Deletions cut 0 bases from V and 0 bases from J, with 6 bases between. CDR1 SGHRS and CDR2 YFSETQ come from the germline V gene. This CDR3 has 14 residues. CDR3 bases: TGCGCCAGCAGCTTGGGGCGGGACCAAGAGACCCAGTACTTC. Its translation is CASSLGRDQETQYF.

A remark on this clone: The same CDR3 is also encoded by other DNA sequences in this sample. The V call is TRBV7-9, the J call TRBJ2-7; D gene ambiguous. The CDR3 has 13 residues. Germline CDR1 is SEHNR and CDR2 is FQNEAQ (reference sequence). With 4 bases removed from V and 2 bases from J, the gap between germline ends came to 9 bases. CDR3 DNA: TGTGCCAGCAGCTCCGGAACAACCTACGAGCAGTACTTC. Amino acids: CASSSGTTYEQYF.

The J gene is TRBJ1-1, the V gene TRBV29-1, with 9 nucleotides matching TRBD1. V was pared by 8 bases and J by 6 bases, with 13 bases of the junction left unmatched. Germline CDR1 reads SQVTM; CDR2 reads ANQGSEA. The CDR3 totals 14 residues. The CDR3 nucleotides read TGCAGCCATAGCCCTACAGGGGGCGCGCCTGAAGCTTTCTTT. Amino acids: CSHSPTGGAPEAFF.

V usage is TRBV28 and J usage is TRBJ1-5; 9 nucleotides align to TRBD1. Looked up from germline, CDR1 is MDHEN and CDR2 is SYDVKM. V lost 7 bases, J lost 0 bases, and 13 bases stayed unmatched. The length of the CDR3 is 18 residues. The CDR3 reads CASTDRGRPFYSNQPQHF. The CDR3 DNA reads TGTGCCAGCACGGACAGGGGCCGCCCTTTTTATAGCAATCAGCCCCAGCATTTT.

This clone was seen only a few times. The CDR3 loop reads CASRNPTGELFF. The CDR3 DNA reads TGTGCCAGCAGGAACCCCACCGGGGAGCTGTTTTTT. V is TRBV7-3 and J is TRBJ2-2; no clear D gene. V was cut by 6 bases and J by 4 bases, with 6 bases left in between. The CDR3 contains 12 residues. Looked up from germline, CDR1 is SGHTA and CDR2 is FQGTGA.

This clone was seen a few times. The J gene is TRBJ1-1, the V gene TRBV5-6; D might be TRBD1 (6 bases). CDR1 is SGHDT, CDR2 YYEEEE, per germline. V lost 0 bases, J lost 4 bases, and 10 bases lay in between. The CDR3 sequence is 14 residues long. The CDR3 region is CASSLELRGTEAFF. In nucleotides, the CDR3 is TGTGCCAGCAGCTTGGAGCTCAGGGGCACTGAAGCTTTCTTT.